Listed below are T cell receptor beta chains from one sample, sequenced in a study of CD8+CD57+ T cells in acquired aplastic anemia. MiXCR was run by TCRdb on the reads, yielding one entry per CDR3 protein. Here the sample spans roughly 58,000 distinct CDR3 sequences, roughly 54% being singletons. The sample taken for sequencing was sorted CD4+, CD8+, or CD8+CD57+ T cells (not recorded which) from PBMCs. The receptors were sampled from a human donor in good health, serving as a control. Each CDR3 is given with its conserved first and last residue. Each record gives: J gene, V gene, CDR3 protein.

>TRBJ1-3|TRBV6-6
CASRPATGDSGNTIYF
>TRBJ1-6|TRBV6-1
CASSERLRGGNSPLHF
>TRBJ2-1|TRBV2
CASRTGGYNEQSF
>TRBJ2-7|TRBV12-3/TRBV12-4
CASSRGHYEQYF
>TRBJ2-7|TRBV18
CASSQGQSTYEQYF
>TRBJ1-2|TRBV6-1
CASSERDRDGYTF
>TRBJ1-1|TRBV25-1
CASSVREYGQGGIEAFF
>TRBJ2-7|TRBV15
CATSRGVTSGRGGGEQYF
>TRBJ2-5|TRBV2
CASRPGVVIQETQYF
>TRBJ2-3|TRBV6-5
CASSGLAGAWDTQYF
>TRBJ2-7|TRBV25-1
CASSGGGRGSYEQYF
>TRBJ2-5|TRBV27
CASSSRTYQETQYF
>TRBJ1-1|TRBV10-1
CASSRTAGGNTEAFF
>TRBJ1-6|TRBV19
CASSIGRGGSPLHF
>TRBJ1-5|TRBV11-2
CASSLTGRGPNQPQHF
>TRBJ2-1|TRBV6-1
CASTEDRSTYNEQFF
>TRBJ1-3|TRBV7-9
CASSPTGVGGNTIYF
>TRBJ1-1|TRBV20-1
CSARPTGSKTEAFF
>TRBJ1-4|TRBV28
CASSSTLGRGMLKLFF
>TRBJ2-3|TRBV5-1
CASSPGLARNTQYF
>TRBJ2-3|TRBV7-3
CASSTGTSADTQYF
>TRBJ2-7|TRBV7-6
CASSLAGTTGSEQYF
>TRBJ2-7|TRBV7-3
CASSLGLAGGLYEQYF
>TRBJ2-1|TRBV5-4
CASSSTAGRDYNEQFF
>TRBJ2-3|TRBV25-1
CAISEGTGGLNTQYF
>TRBJ2-1|TRBV10-3
CATETDREGNEQFF
>TRBJ2-7|TRBV7-3
CASSFGSGMGFEQYF
>TRBJ1-4|TRBV30
CAWSPTGRQRVMEKLFF
>TRBJ2-7|TRBV11-3
CASSLPSGAYEQYF
>TRBJ1-4|TRBV9
CASSVGQGFLEKLFF
>TRBJ2-4|TRBV24-1
CATSVAGTGGHIQYF
>TRBJ2-2|TRBV19
CASTEQGAYTGELFF
>TRBJ2-1|TRBV11-2
CASSLGGTRTWDEQFF
>TRBJ2-1|TRBV18
CASSPLTSGSRNEQFF
>TRBJ2-7|TRBV18
CASSPIASQGNEQYF
>TRBJ2-1|TRBV19
CASSLGGLAHNEQFF
>TRBJ1-2|TRBV29-1
CSVEGLYGYTF
>TRBJ2-3|TRBV20-1
CSARVGFADTRYF
>TRBJ2-3|TRBV11-1
CASSPLAGGVTDTQYF
>TRBJ2-3|TRBV11-3
CASNLGRSEDTQYF
>TRBJ2-3|TRBV5-4
CASSFSRDRFTDTQYF
>TRBJ2-7|TRBV19
CASSRTSGSRYEQYF
>TRBJ2-1|TRBV11-1
CASSKLAGGSYNEQFF
>TRBJ1-1|TRBV4-2
CASSETVGHTEAFF
>TRBJ1-1|TRBV24-1
CATSTGRAAFF
>TRBJ1-1|TRBV2
CASSAPEDTEAFF
>TRBJ1-4|TRBV20-1
CSARVSGHEKLFF
>TRBJ2-7|TRBV2
CASRVPSGRFYF
>TRBJ2-1|TRBV29-1
CSVRNNEQFF